This passage covers 29 T cell receptor beta chains from one sample sequenced in a study of OX40 agonist ivuxolimab in advanced cancers. The library was built by means of the immunoSEQ multiplex PCR assay. TCRdb stores this immuneACCESS table with in-frame sequences only. Part of the clones is absent; in the studies checked, under half of the shortfall reflects unresolved V genes, and no reason is known for the rest. The table for this sample lists 70,000 to 80,000 clones; around nine tenths of them were counted only once. Under 1% of the sample is in the top ten clones. The material was CD4+ or CD8+ T cells sorted from blood, obtained in a trial of the OX40 agonist ivuxolimab. The receptors were sampled from an adult with an advanced solid tumor such as melanoma, head and neck, liver or kidney cancer.

The chain employs TRBV5-1 and TRBJ2-1; D call uncertain. Trimming shortened V by 4 bases and J by 10 bases, and 9 bases separated the two germline ends. Germline V gene data show CDR1 as SGHRS and CDR2 as YFSETQ. This CDR3 comprises 11 residues. The CDR3, as DNA: TGCGCCAGCAGCGACCTTGGAGAGCAGTTCTTC. Translated, it gives CASSDLGEQFF.

This clone was seen only a few times. This rearrangement joins TRBV20-1 to TRBJ1-4; D is unresolved. There are 10 residues in the CDR3. Deletions cut 1 base from V and 16 bases from J, with 10 bases between. Germline CDR1 reads DFQATT; CDR2 reads SNEGSKA (reference sequence). In DNA form, the CDR3 reads TGCAGTGCTAGAGGATCAAGGCAGTTTTTT. Amino acid sequence: CSARGSRQFF.

V and J are TRBV7-3 and TRBJ2-7; 8 bases line up with TRBD2. This CDR3 is built from 16 residues. Germline assignment: CDR1 SGHTA and CDR2 FQGTGA. The trim removed 0 bases at V and 4 bases at J, leaving 8 bases unmatched. The CDR3: CASSLTPSGSGYEQYF. In DNA form, the CDR3 reads TGTGCCAGCAGCTTAACACCAAGCGGGAGCGGATACGAGCAGTACTTC.

The rearrangement uses TRBV30 and TRBJ2-5, with D uncertain. The CDR3 sequence is 11 residues long. Trimming removed 2 bases from V and 1 base from J, with 2 bases in between. The germline V gene has CDR1 GTSNPN and CDR2 SVGIG (reference sequence). CDR3 sequence reads: CAWSTQETQYF. CDR3 DNA sequence: TGTGCCTGGAGTACCCAAGAGACCCAGTACTTC.

The chain couples TRBV2 to TRBJ2-1; D possibly corresponds to TRBD1 (6 bases). This CDR3 region has 13 residues. V shed 6 bases and J shed 7 bases, with 13 bases lying between them. Germline V lookup: CDR1 SNHLY, CDR2 FYNNEI. The CDR3 sequence is CASRMAGANEQFF. CDR3 nucleotide sequence: TGTGCCAGCAGGATGGCAGGGGCGAATGAGCAGTTCTTC. Based on the CDR3 plus reference TRBV2 and TRBJ2-1, the full variable domain is EPEVTQTPSHQVTQMGQEVILRCVPISNHLYFYWYRQILGQKVEFLVSFYNNEISEKSEIFDDQFSVERPDGSNFTLKIRSTKLEDSAMYFCASRMAGANEQFFGPGTRLTVL.

The rearrangement joins TRBV5-4 to TRBJ2-7; D not certain. V was clipped by 4 bases and J by 3 bases, with 11 bases between them. The CDR3 spans 13 residues. Germline CDR1 is SGHNT and CDR2 is YYREEE (reference sequence). CDR3 DNA: TGTGCCAGCAGCCCCGGGTTCTTCTACGAGCAGTACTTC. Protein: CASSPGFFYEQYF.

The V and J genes are TRBV27 and TRBJ2-3, with a weak D call TRBD1 (5 bases). The CDR3 totals 12 residues. From germline, CDR1 is MNHEY and CDR2 SMNVEV (reference sequence). The V end lost 5 bases, the J end lost 6 bases, and 9 bases lay between the germline ends. The CDR3 DNA is TGTGCCAGCAGTCCAGGGTGGGATACGCAGTATTTT. Translating it yields CASSPGWDTQYF.

The V and J genes are TRBV9 and TRBJ2-3, with 8 bases aligning to TRBD2. The J segment lost 2 bases and the V segment lost 0 bases, leaving 5 bases of the junction unmatched. This CDR3 comprises 16 residues. Germline CDR1 reads SGDLS; CDR2 reads YYNGEE. The CDR3 here is CASSVGLAGLTDTQYF. CDR3 sequence (DNA): TGTGCCAGCAGCGTAGGGTTAGCGGGGCTCACAGATACGCAGTATTTT.

The chain joins TRBV6-5 to TRBJ1-1; D might be TRBD1 (5 bases). Trimming removed 3 bases from V and 4 bases from J, with 18 bases in between. The CDR3 has 16 amino acids. Germline CDR1 is MNHEY and CDR2 is SVGAGI. The CDR3 bases are TGTGCCAGCAGTTATACGTCGCCGGGGGTGGGCACTGAAGCTTTCTTT. It translates to CASSYTSPGVGTEAFF.

This chain joins TRBV28 and TRBJ2-2; 12 bases map to TRBD2. The CDR3 length is 16 residues. V shed 5 bases, J shed 4 bases, and the junction held 5 bases outside the gene matches. Germline V lookup: CDR1 MDHEN, CDR2 SYDVKM. The CDR3 reads CASSPRLAGATGELFF. The DNA for the CDR3 is TGTGCCAGCAGTCCACGACTAGCGGGAGCCACCGGGGAGCTGTTTTTT.

The chain joins TRBV2 to TRBJ2-1; TRBD2 matches at 7 bases. The V and J ends lost 3 bases and 9 bases, in that order; junction bases with no gene match: 11. CDR1 is SNHLY, CDR2 FYNNEI, per germline. This CDR3 contains 15 residues. The CDR3 DNA is TGTGCCAGCAGTGATTTGGCGGGAGCGGAGTCTGAGCAGTTCTTC. Its protein is CASSDLAGAESEQFF.

The chain couples TRBV18 to TRBJ2-2, with D perhaps matching TRBD1 (6 bases). V lost 2 bases and J lost 3, with 16 bases in between. CDR3 length equals 17 residues. Germline lookup yields CDR1 KGHSH and CDR2 LQKENI. The CDR3 is CASSPFVRGSDTGELFF. The CDR3 bases are TGTGCCAGCTCACCATTCGTCAGGGGAAGTGACACCGGGGAGCTGTTTTTT.

The chain links TRBV16 to TRBJ2-5; no reliable D call. This CDR3 spans 14 amino acids. Germline V gene data show CDR1 as KGHSY and CDR2 as FQNENV. V was shortened by 4 bases and J by 1 base, with 10 bases between the two germline ends. CDR3 amino acids: CASSRDGSQETQYF. CDR3 in DNA: TGTGCCAGCAGCCGCGACGGTAGCCAAGAGACCCAGTACTTC.

This chain links TRBV4-2 with TRBJ2-7; 10 bases are shared with TRBD2. The J segment lost 4 bases and the V segment lost 0 bases, leaving 9 bases of the junction unmatched. Looked up from germline, CDR1 is LGHNA and CDR2 is YNFKEQ. The CDR3 consists of 17 residues. The CDR3 bases are TGTGCCAGCAGCCAAGATATAAGCGGGAGGGCCGGATACGAGCAGTACTTC. This gives the protein CASSQDISGRAGYEQYF.

V usage is TRBV7-2 and J usage is TRBJ2-2; unclear D gene. The CDR3 contains 13 residues. V lost 4 bases to trimming and J lost 7 bases, with 10 bases between them. CDR1 and CDR2 from the germline V gene are SGHTA and FQGNSA. Here the CDR3 reads CASSSLRSGELFF. CDR3 bases: TGTGCCAGCAGCTCCCTCCGTAGCGGGGAGCTGTTTTTT. The whole variable domain, remainder taken from reference TRBV7-2 and TRBJ2-2, is GAGVSQSPSNKVTEKGKDVELRCDPISGHTALYWYRQSLGQGLEFLIYFQGNSAPDKSGLPSDRFSAERTGGSVSTLTIQRTQQEDSAVYLCASSSLRSGELFFGEGSRLTVL.

The chain is built from TRBV11-2 and TRBJ1-1; D gene unclear. Per the germline V gene, CDR1 is SGHAT and CDR2 is FQNNGV. The CDR3 contains 13 residues. V dropped 1 base and J dropped 3 bases, with 6 bases sitting between them. The CDR3 sequence is CASSLALYTEAFF. Here the CDR3 DNA reads TGTGCCAGCAGCTTAGCCCTTTACACTGAAGCTTTCTTT. Full variable domain (outside the CDR3, taken from reference TRBV11-2 and TRBJ1-1): EAGVAQSPRYKIIEKRQSVAFWCNPISGHATLYWYQQILGQGPKLLIQFQNNGVVDDSQLPKDRFSAERLKGVDSTLKIQPAKLEDSAVYLCASSLALYTEAFFGQGTRLTVV.

This chain joins TRBV6-1 and TRBJ2-7; 11 bases align to TRBD2. V lost 2 bases, J lost 0 bases, and 3 bases stayed unmatched. CDR1 and CDR2 from the germline V gene are MNHNS and SASEGT. The CDR3 totals 16 residues. CDR3 protein: CASSEIGTSGSYEQYF. Here the CDR3 DNA reads TGTGCCAGCAGTGAAATTGGGACTAGCGGCTCCTACGAGCAGTACTTC.

The rearrangement links TRBV7-9 to TRBJ2-2, with a possible D match to TRBD2 (6 bases). Germline V gives CDR1 SEHNR, CDR2 FQNEAQ (reference sequence). This CDR3 comprises 15 residues. V was cut by 2 bases and J by 1 base, with 8 bases left in between. CDR3 nucleotide sequence: TGTGCCAGCAGCTTATGGGGAGGGAACACCGGGGAGCTGTTTTTT. Protein: CASSLWGGNTGELFF.

The CDR3 DNA reads TGTGCCAGCAGCTTAGGCATTCGAGTTTACGAGCAGTACTTC. This encodes CASSLGIRVYEQYF. The genes are TRBV13 and TRBJ2-7; D is ambiguous. V was pared by 0 bases and J by 4 bases, with 10 bases between. Per germline, CDR1 PRHDT and CDR2 FYEKMQ (reference sequence). The CDR3 has 14 residues. The whole variable domain, remainder taken from reference TRBV13 and TRBJ2-7, is AAGVIQSPRHLIKEKRETATLKCYPIPRHDTVYWYQQGPGQDPQFLISFYEKMQSDKGSIPDRFSAQQFSDYHSELNMSSLELGDSALYFCASSLGIRVYEQYFGPGTRLTVT.

The rearrangement joins TRBV2 to TRBJ1-2, with D tentatively TRBD1 (5 bases). Trimming pared 3 bases from V and 8 bases from J, leaving 10 bases between. The CDR3 is 12 residues long. The germline gives CDR1 SNHLY, CDR2 FYNNEI. The CDR3 sequence: CASSDRVSGYTF. The DNA of the CDR3 is TGTGCCAGCAGTGACAGGGTGTCAGGCTACACCTTC.

The gene calls are TRBV7-2 and TRBJ2-7, with 8 nucleotides matching TRBD1. With V trimmed by 5 bases and J by 8 bases, 14 bases remained unmatched. The CDR3 totals 15 residues. CDR1 is SGHTA, CDR2 FQGNSA, per germline. The CDR3 reads CASSTQPGQDTKQYF. The CDR3 DNA is TGTGCCAGCAGCACGCAGCCGGGACAGGATACCAAGCAGTACTTC.

The chain carries TRBV18 and TRBJ2-6, with 8 bases aligning to TRBD1. V was clipped by 3 bases and J by 0 bases; unmatched bases: 7. From germline, CDR1 is KGHSH and CDR2 LQKENI. The CDR3 length is 18 residues. The CDR3 DNA is TGTGCCAGCTCACCCGGGACAGGTGCCCCCTCTGGGGCCAACGTCCTGACTTTC. Its protein product is CASSPGTGAPSGANVLTF.

V is TRBV5-1 and J is TRBJ1-4, with 10 positions matching TRBD1. V trimming: 2 bases; J trimming: 7 bases; junction bases outside the gene matches: 5. Germline CDR1 SGHRS, CDR2 YFSETQ. The CDR3 covers 15 residues. The CDR3 DNA is TGCGCCAGCAGCTTATGGACAGGGGGGAGTGAAAAACTGTTTTTT. It translates to CASSLWTGGSEKLFF.

There are a few counts of this clone. This rearrangement joins TRBV9 to TRBJ2-2, with TRBD2 identical over 9 bases. This CDR3 is 17 amino acids long. Germline CDR1 reads SGDLS; CDR2 reads YYNGEE. V trimming: 4 bases; J trimming: 4 bases; junction bases outside the gene matches: 11. Written as DNA, the CDR3 is TGTGCCAGCAGCCCCCGTGGGCGGGAGGGCCCCACCGGGGAGCTGTTTTTT. This gives the protein CASSPRGREGPTGELFF.

The chain recombines TRBV28 with TRBJ2-7, with 7 nucleotides matching TRBD2. CDR1 is MDHEN and CDR2 is SYDVKM in the germline V gene. V lost 3 bases to trimming and J lost 0 bases; unmatched junction nucleotides: 8. The CDR3 has 16 residues. The CDR3 is CASSFKGWEGSYEQYF. The CDR3 DNA is TGTGCCAGCAGTTTCAAAGGGTGGGAGGGCTCCTACGAGCAGTACTTC.

The V gene is TRBV5-1, the J gene TRBJ2-1, with D perhaps TRBD1 or TRBD2 (5 bases each). The CDR3 loop spans 13 amino acids. Germline V gene lookup returns CDR1 SGHRS and CDR2 YFSETQ. Trimming pared 1 base from V and 7 bases from J, leaving 9 bases between. CDR3 loop: CASSLSRGNEQFF. CDR3 nucleotides: TGCGCCAGCAGCTTGTCGAGGGGAAATGAGCAGTTCTTC.

This chain connects TRBV7-3 to TRBJ1-1, with D possibly TRBD1 on 5 matching bases. Germline V gene lookup returns CDR1 SGHTA and CDR2 FQGTGA. Trimming removed 0 bases at V and 4 bases at J, with 15 bases between. This CDR3 is 16 amino acids long. The CDR3 region has the DNA TGTGCCAGCAGCTTAACCCCCTGGGGGGGGAGCACTGAAGCTTTCTTT. It is translated as CASSLTPWGGSTEAFF.

The genes are TRBV6-7 and TRBJ2-4; either TRBD1 or TRBD2 may supply D (5 bases each). TRBV6-7 is treated as an ORF (open reading frame) with a function not yet certain. Trimming took 6 bases from V and 10 from J, leaving 10 bases between them. The CDR3 spans 11 residues. The chain's CDR3 is CASRGRPIQYF. The CDR3 DNA reads as TGTGCCAGCAGGGGACGGCCTATTCAGTACTTC.

The chain has TRBV27 and TRBJ2-3, with TRBD2 as a possible D gene (6 bases). The CDR3 is 15 amino acids. Germline V gene sequence: CDR1 MNHEY, CDR2 SMNVEV (reference sequence). V lost 10 bases to trimming and J lost 3 bases, with 20 bases between them. As DNA, the CDR3 is TGTGCCACAGCAGTTTACCGGGGAGGAACAGATACGCAGTATTTT. This gives the protein CATAVYRGGTDTQYF.